One T cell receptor beta chain is described in this entry. The data were taken from a study of blood T cell repertoires in COVID-19. Study as a whole: Samples taken during acute and convalescent COVID-19 were collected in the United States, Italy and Spain.

Source study methods: Scientists estimated how many nucleated cells there were by amplifying reference gene primers. The protocol was immunoSEQ multiplex PCR, while the TCRdb copy is restricted to in-frame clones and leaves out a portion. V and J calls and clone size follow that table, whereas D and trimming were derived from the DNA. The repertoire holds about 260,000 clones, with roughly nine tenths as singletons. Trimming removed 4 bases from V and 4 bases from J, with 7 bases in between. There are 12 residues in the CDR3. Germline V gene lookup returns CDR1 LGHNA and CDR2 YNFKEQ. Sequenced input: peripheral blood. The chain links TRBV4-2 to TRBJ1-2, with a weak D call TRBD1 (5 bases). This TCR came from a man in his fifties or sixties who had recovered from COVID-19. CDR3 nucleotide sequence: TGTGCCAGCAGCCTGGACACCTATGGCTACACCTTC. As protein: CASSLDTYGYTF.